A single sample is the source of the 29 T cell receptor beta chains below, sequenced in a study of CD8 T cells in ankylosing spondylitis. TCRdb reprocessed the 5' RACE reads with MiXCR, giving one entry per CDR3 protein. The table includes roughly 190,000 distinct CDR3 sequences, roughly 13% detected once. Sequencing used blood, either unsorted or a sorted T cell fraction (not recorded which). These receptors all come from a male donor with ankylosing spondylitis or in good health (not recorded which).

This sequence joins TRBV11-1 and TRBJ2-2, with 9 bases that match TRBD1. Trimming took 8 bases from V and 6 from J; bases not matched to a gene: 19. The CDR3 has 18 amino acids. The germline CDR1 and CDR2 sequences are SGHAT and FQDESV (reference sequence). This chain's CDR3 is CASGSLHGTGKSAGELFF. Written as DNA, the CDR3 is TGTGCCAGCGGTAGCCTCCATGGGACAGGGAAGAGCGCCGGGGAGCTGTTTTTT.

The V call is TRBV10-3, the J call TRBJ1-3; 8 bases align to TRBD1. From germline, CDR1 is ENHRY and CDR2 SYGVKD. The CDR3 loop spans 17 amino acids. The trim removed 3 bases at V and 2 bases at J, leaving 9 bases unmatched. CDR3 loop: CAISDIRTQGAGNTIYF. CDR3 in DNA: TGTGCCATCAGTGACATCCGAACACAGGGGGCTGGAAACACCATATATTTT.

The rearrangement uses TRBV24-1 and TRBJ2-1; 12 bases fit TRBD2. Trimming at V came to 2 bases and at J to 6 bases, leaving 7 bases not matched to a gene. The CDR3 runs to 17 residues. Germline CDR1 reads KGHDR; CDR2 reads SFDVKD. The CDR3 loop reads CATSDSTLAGGLNEQFF. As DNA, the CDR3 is TGTGCCACCAGTGATTCGACACTAGCGGGAGGCCTCAATGAGCAGTTCTTC.

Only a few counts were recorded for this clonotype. In nucleotides, the CDR3 is TGTGCCAGCTCACCTCCTCCCGGGACTAGCGGCCAAGAGACCCAGTACTTC. Its protein is CASSPPPGTSGQETQYF. This sequence joins TRBV18 and TRBJ2-5; 11 nucleotides align to TRBD2. The CDR3 is 17 amino acids. Germline V gene lookup returns CDR1 KGHSH and CDR2 LQKENI. With V trimmed by 3 bases and J by 1 base, 7 bases remained unmatched.

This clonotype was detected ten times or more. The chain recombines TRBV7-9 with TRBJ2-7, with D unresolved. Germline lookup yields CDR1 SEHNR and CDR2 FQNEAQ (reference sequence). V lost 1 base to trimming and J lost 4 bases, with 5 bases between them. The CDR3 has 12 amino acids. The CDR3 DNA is TGTGCCAGCAGCTTAGTGGTTTACGAGCAGTACTTC. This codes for CASSLVVYEQYF.

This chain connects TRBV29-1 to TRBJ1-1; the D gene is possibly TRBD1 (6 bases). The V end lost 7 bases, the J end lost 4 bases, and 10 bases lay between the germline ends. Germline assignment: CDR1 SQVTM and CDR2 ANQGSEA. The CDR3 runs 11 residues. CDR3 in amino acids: CSALRGTEAFF. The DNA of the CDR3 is TGCAGCGCCCTCAGGGGCACTGAAGCTTTCTTT.

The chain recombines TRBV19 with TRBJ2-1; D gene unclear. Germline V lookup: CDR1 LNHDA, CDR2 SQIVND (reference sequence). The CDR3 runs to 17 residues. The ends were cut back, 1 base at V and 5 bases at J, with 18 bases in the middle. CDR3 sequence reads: CASSIVTTSSGHNEQFF. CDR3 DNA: TGTGCCAGTAGTATAGTCACCACCTCTAGTGGGCACAATGAGCAGTTCTTC.

The CDR3 reads CASSNQPYVTGGPIDEQYF. CDR3 nucleotides: TGTGCCAGCAGCAATCAACCATACGTCACGGGGGGGCCTATCGACGAGCAGTACTTC. The V gene is TRBV5-6, the J gene TRBJ2-7; 8 nucleotides align to TRBD2. V dropped 4 bases and J dropped 5; count of bases not matched to a gene: 23. CDR1 and CDR2 (germline): SGHDT, YYEEEE. This CDR3 contains 19 residues.

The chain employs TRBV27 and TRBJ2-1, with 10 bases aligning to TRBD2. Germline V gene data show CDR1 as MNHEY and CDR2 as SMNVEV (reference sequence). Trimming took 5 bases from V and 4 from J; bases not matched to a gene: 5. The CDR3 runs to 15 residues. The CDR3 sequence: CASSLAGAWYNEQFF. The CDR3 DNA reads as TGTGCCAGCAGTCTAGCGGGGGCTTGGTACAATGAGCAGTTCTTC.

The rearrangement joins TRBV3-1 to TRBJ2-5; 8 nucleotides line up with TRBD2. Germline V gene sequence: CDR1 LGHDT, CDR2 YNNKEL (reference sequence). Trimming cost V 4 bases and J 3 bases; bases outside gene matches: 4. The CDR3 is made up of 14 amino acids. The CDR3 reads CASSRRLAKETQYF. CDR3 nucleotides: TGTGCCAGCAGCCGTCGACTAGCGAAAGAGACCCAGTACTTC.

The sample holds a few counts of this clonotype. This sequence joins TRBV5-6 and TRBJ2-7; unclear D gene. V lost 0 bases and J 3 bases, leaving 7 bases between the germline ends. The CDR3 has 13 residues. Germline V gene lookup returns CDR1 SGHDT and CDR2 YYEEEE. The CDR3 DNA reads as TGTGCCAGCAGCTTGGAAAAGGTCTACGAGCAGTACTTC. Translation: CASSLEKVYEQYF. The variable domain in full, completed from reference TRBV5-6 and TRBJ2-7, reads DAGVTQSPTHLIKTRGQQVTLRCSPKSGHDTVSWYQQALGQGPQFIFQYYEEEERQRGNFPDRFSGHQFPNYSSELNVNALLLGDSALYLCASSLEKVYEQYFGPGTRLTVT.

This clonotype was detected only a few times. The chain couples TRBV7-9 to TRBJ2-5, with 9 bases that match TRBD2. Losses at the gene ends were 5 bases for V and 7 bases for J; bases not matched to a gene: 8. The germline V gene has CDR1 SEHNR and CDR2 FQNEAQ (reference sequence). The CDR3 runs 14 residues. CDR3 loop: CASSGTSPSGTQYF. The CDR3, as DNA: TGTGCCAGCAGCGGGACTAGCCCTTCAGGGACCCAGTACTTC.

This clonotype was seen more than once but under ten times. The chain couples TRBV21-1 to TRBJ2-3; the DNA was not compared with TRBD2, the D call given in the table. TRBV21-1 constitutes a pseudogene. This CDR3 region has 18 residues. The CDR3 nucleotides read TGTGCCAGCAGCAAAGTTAGCGGGGGGACCCCCAGAATACCTACGCAGTATTTT. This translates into CASSKVSGGTPRIPTQYF.

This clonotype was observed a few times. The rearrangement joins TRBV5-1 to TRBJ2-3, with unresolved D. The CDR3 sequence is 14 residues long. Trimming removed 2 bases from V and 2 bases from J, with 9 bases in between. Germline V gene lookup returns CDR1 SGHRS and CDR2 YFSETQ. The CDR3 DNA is TGCGCCAGCAGCTTCTCCGCTCTCACAGATACGCAGTATTTT. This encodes CASSFSALTDTQYF.

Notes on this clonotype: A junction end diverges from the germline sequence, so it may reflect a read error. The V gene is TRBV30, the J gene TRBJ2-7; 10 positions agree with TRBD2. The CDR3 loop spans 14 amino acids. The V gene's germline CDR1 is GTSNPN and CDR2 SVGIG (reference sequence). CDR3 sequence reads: CAWSELAGSYEEYF. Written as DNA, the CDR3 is TGTGCCTGGAGTGAACTAGCGGGAAGCTACGAGGAGTACTTC.

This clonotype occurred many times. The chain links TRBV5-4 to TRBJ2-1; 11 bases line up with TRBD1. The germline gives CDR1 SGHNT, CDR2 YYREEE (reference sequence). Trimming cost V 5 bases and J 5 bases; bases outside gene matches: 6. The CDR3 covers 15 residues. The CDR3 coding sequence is TGTGCCAGCAGACGAGGACAGGGGGCGAACAATGAGCAGTTCTTC. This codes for CASRRGQGANNEQFF.

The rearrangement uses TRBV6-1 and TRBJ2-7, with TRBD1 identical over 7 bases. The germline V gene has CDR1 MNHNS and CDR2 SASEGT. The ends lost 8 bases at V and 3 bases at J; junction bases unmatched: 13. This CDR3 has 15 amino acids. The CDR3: CASSGPGDSYYEQYF. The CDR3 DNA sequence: TGTGCCAGCTCTGGCCCCGGGGACAGCTACTACGAGCAGTACTTC.

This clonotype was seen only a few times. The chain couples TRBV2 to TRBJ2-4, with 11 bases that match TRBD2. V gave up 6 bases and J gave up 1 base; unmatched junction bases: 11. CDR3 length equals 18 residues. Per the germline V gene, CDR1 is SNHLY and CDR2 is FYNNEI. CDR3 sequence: CASRGTSGLSGAKNIQYF. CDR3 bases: TGTGCCAGCAGAGGGACTAGCGGTCTTTCTGGGGCCAAAAACATTCAGTACTTC.

The CDR3 is CAWSLSGGDEQFF. The CDR3 nucleotides read TGTGCCTGGAGCCTTAGCGGGGGGGACGAGCAGTTCTTC. V gene TRBV30 combines with J gene TRBJ2-1, with 11 positions matching TRBD2. V was clipped by 3 bases and J by 10 bases; unmatched bases: 5. The CDR3 runs 13 residues. CDR1 is GTSNPN, CDR2 SVGIG, per germline (reference sequence).

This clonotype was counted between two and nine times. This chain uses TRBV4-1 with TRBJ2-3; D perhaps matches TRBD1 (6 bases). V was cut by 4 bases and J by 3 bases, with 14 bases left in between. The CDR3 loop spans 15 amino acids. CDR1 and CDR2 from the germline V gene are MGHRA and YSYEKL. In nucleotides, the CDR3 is TGCGCCAGCAGCCCCCGCCGAGGACAGACAGATACGCAGTATTTT. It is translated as CASSPRRGQTDTQYF.

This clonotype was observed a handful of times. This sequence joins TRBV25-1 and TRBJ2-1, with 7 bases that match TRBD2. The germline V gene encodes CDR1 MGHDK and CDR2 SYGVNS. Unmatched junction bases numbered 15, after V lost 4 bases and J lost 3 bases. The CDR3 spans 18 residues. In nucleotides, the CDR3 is TGTGCCAGCAGTGCCTCTGTTTGGGGACTAAAAGGCTACAATGAGCAGTTCTTC. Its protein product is CASSASVWGLKGYNEQFF.

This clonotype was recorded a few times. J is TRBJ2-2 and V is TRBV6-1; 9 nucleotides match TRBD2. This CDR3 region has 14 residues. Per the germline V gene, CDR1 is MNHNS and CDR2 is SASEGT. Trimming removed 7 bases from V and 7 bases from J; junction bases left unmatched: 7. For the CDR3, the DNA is TGTGCCAGCACCGCGGGAGGGGCGGACGGGGAGCTGTTTTTT. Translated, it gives CASTAGGADGELFF.

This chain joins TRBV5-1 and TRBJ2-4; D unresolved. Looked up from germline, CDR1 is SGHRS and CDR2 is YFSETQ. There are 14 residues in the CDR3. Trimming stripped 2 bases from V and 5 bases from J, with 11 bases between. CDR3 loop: CASSLGWVENIQYF. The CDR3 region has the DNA TGCGCCAGCAGCTTAGGATGGGTGGAAAACATTCAGTACTTC.

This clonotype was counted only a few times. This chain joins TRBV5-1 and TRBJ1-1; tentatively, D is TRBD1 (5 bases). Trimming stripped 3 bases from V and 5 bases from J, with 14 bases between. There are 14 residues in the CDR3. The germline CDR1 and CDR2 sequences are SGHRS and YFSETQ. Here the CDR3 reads CASSSGRAETEAFF. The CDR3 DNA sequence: TGCGCCAGCAGCTCTGGCAGGGCCGAGACTGAAGCTTTCTTT. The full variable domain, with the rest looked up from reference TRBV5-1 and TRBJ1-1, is KAGVTQTPRYLIKTRGQQVTLSCSPISGHRSVSWYQQTPGQGLQFLFEYFSETQRNKGNFPGRFSGRQFSNSRSEMNVSTLELGDSALYLCASSSGRAETEAFFGQGTRLTVV.

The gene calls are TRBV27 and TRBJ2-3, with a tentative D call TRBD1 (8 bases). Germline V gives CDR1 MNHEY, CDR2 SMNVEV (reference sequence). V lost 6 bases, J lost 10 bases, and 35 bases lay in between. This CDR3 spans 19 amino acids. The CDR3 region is CASSPPGQVLTSGNRAQYF. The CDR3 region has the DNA TGTGCCAGCAGCCCACCGGGACAGGTGTTAACGAGCGGGAATCGAGCGCAGTATTTT.

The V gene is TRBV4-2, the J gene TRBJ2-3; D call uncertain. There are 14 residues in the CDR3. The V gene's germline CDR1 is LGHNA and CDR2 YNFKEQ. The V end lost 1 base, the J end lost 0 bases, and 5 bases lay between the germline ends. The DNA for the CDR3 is TGTGCCAGCAGCCAAGGCAGGAGCACAGATACGCAGTATTTT. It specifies CASSQGRSTDTQYF.

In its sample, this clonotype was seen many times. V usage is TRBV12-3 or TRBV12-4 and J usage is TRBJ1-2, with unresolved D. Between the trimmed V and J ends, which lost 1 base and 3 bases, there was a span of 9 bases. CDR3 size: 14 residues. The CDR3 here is CASSLGLTYYGYTF. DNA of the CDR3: TGTGCCAGCAGTTTAGGGCTGACCTACTATGGCTACACCTTC.

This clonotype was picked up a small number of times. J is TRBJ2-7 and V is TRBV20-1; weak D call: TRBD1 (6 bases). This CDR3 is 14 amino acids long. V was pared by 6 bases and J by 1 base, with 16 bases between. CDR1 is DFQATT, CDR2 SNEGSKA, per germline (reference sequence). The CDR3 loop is CSANPLTGSYEQYF. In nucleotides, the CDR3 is TGCAGTGCCAATCCTCTGACAGGATCCTACGAGCAGTACTTC.

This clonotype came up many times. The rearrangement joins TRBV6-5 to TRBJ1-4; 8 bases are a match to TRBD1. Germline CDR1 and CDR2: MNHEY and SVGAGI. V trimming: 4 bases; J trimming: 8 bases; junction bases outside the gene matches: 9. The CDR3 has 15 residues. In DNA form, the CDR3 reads TGTGCCAGCAGTTCATTCCGGGACAGGAGCGAAAAACTGTTTTTT. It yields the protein CASSSFRDRSEKLFF.